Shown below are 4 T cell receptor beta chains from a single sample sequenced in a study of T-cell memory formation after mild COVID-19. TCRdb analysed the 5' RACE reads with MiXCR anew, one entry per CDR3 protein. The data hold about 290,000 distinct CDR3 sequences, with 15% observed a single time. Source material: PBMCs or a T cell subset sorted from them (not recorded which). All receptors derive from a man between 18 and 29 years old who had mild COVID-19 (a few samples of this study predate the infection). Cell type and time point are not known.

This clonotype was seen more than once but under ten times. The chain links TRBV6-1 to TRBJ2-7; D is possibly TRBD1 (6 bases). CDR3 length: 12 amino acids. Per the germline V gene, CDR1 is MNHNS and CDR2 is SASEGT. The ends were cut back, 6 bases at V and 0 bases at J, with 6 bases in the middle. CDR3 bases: TGTGCCAGCAGGGACAGCTCCTACGAGCAGTACGTC. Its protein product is CASRDSSYEQYV.

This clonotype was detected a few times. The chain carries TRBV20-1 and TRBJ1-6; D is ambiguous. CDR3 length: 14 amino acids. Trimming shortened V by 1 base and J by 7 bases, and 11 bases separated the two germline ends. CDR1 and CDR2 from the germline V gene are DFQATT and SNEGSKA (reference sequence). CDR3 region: CSARAPRENSPLHF. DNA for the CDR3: TGCAGTGCTAGAGCCCCCAGAGAGAATTCACCCCTCCACTTT.

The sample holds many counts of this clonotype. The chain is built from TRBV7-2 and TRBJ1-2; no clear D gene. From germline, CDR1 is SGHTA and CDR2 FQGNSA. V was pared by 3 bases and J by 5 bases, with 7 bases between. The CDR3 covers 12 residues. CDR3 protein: CASSFRSYGYTF. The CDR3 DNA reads TGTGCCAGCAGCTTTAGGAGTTATGGCTACACCTTC.

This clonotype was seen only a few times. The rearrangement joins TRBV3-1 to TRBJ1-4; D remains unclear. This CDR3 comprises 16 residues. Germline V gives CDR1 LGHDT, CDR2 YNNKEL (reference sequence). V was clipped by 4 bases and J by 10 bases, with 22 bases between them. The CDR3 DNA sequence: TGTGCCAGCAGCCCCCCCCGCAGTGTTACGTTTGGAAAACTGTTTTTT. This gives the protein CASSPPRSVTFGKLFF. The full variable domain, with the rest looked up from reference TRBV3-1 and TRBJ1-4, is DTAVSQTPKYLVTQMGNDKSIKCEQNLGHDTMYWYKQDSKKFLKIMFSYNNKELIINETVPNRFSPKSPDKAHLNLHINSLELGDSAVYFCASSPPRSVTFGKLFFGSGTQLSVL.